One and the same sample provided the 27 T cell receptor beta chains below, sequenced in a study of CXCR3-negative and CXCR3-positive naive CD8 T cells. The authors prepared UMI-labeled TRB cDNA libraries by 5' RACE. For each CDR3 protein, TCRdb gives one entry from its re-call of the 5' RACE reads, without DNA. This sample contains about 150,000 distinct CDR3 sequences. Study-wide points: CXCR3-positive naive cells had TRB CDR3s that were more hydrophobic than CXCR3-negative naive cells had.

Their target antigens are unknown. Material: naive CXCR3+ CD8+ T cells from blood. Subset of the sample: CD45RO-CCR7+CD27+CD95- naive CD8+ T cells expressing CXCR3 (TNR3+). These receptors were taken from a human donor in good health. Some clones in this sample may be carry-over from other donors' samples.

V gene TRBV7-9 combines with J gene TRBJ2-7; absent DNA, TCRdb's TRBD1 call cannot be checked. The length of the CDR3 is 15 residues. Germline V lookup: CDR1 SEHNR, CDR2 FQNEAQ (reference sequence). CDR3: CASSLAKTGDYEQYF.

CDR3 loop: CASSLISGHEQFF. The V gene is TRBV19, the J gene TRBJ2-1. Germline-derived CDR1 and CDR2 are LNHDA and SQIVND (reference sequence). The length of the CDR3 is 13 residues. The full variable domain, completed using reference TRBV19 and TRBJ2-1, is DGGITQSPKYLFRKEGQNVTLSCEQNLNHDAMYWYRQDPGQGLRLIYYSQIVNDFQKGDIAEGYSVSREKKESFPLTVTSAQKNPTAFYLCASSLISGHEQFFGPGTRLTVL.

The V and J genes are TRBV7-9 and TRBJ2-7; the TCRdb D gene call, TRBD1, has no DNA to confirm it. CDR1 SEHNR and CDR2 FQNEAQ come from the germline V gene (reference sequence). This CDR3 has 14 residues. The CDR3 region is CASSPWGQSYEQYF.

This chain connects TRBV9 to TRBJ1-1; with no DNA, the TCRdb D assignment of TRBD1 cannot be verified. CDR1 and CDR2 (germline): SGDLS, YYNGEE. This CDR3 contains 16 residues. The CDR3: CASSVALTGGNTEAFF. Full variable domain (missing parts from reference TRBV9 and TRBJ1-1): DSGVTQTPKHLITATGQRVTLRCSPRSGDLSVYWYQQSLDQGLQFLIQYYNGEERAKGNILERFSAQQFPDLHSELNLSSLELGDSALYFCASSVALTGGNTEAFFGQGTRLTVV.

The chain uses TRBV2 and TRBJ1-2. Germline lookup yields CDR1 SNHLY and CDR2 FYNNEI. The CDR3 loop spans 11 amino acids. The CDR3 loop reads CASRDWPGYTF.

The rearrangement links TRBV21-1 to TRBJ2-7; TCRdb outputs TRBD1, but without DNA this stays unchecked. TRBV21-1 is assigned pseudogene status. CDR3 length: 15 residues. The CDR3 is CASNIRQGFLYEQYF.

The chain links TRBV28 to TRBJ2-7. This CDR3 comprises 15 residues. Germline V gene sequence: CDR1 MDHEN, CDR2 SYDVKM. The CDR3 spells CASSIGLAISYEQYF.

The chain employs TRBV5-1 and TRBJ2-7; TCRdb gives TRBD1 as the D gene, but with no DNA this cannot be confirmed. The CDR3 totals 12 residues. The germline CDR1 and CDR2 sequences are SGHRS and YFSETQ. The chain's CDR3 is CASSFTGAEQYF.

The chain has TRBV21-1 and TRBJ1-1. TRBV21-1 is a pseudogene. The CDR3 loop spans 13 amino acids. The CDR3 protein is CASSRQARAEAFF.

The rearrangement joins TRBV29-1 to TRBJ2-1; TCRdb lists TRBD1, though no DNA is available to test this call. This CDR3 comprises 14 residues. Germline loops: CDR1 SQVTM, CDR2 ANQGSEA. CDR3: CSVEEGPTAYEQFF.

The chain employs TRBV28 and TRBJ2-7; TCRdb gives TRBD2 as the D gene, but with no DNA this cannot be confirmed. Germline-derived CDR1 and CDR2 are MDHEN and SYDVKM. This CDR3 comprises 18 residues. The CDR3 reads CASSLFFGGSGNSYEQYF.

This rearrangement joins TRBV29-1 to TRBJ2-2; TCRdb's D call of TRBD2 is untestable without DNA. The V gene's germline CDR1 is SQVTM and CDR2 ANQGSEA. The CDR3 consists of 15 residues. CDR3 protein: CSVPGLAGEAGELFF.

This chain links TRBV28 with TRBJ2-7; with no DNA, the TCRdb D assignment of TRBD1 cannot be verified. This CDR3 comprises 14 residues. The germline CDR1 and CDR2 sequences are MDHEN and SYDVKM. This CDR3 is CASSLETAMYEQYF.

V usage is TRBV4-3 and J usage is TRBJ2-1; no DNA is available, so the TRBD2 call from TCRdb remains unchecked. The CDR3 loop spans 18 amino acids. Germline V gene sequence: CDR1 LGHNA, CDR2 YSLEER. CDR3 sequence reads: CASSQDRSRLAGYNEQFF.

The CDR3 is CSARDQGLGYGYTF. This chain connects TRBV20-1 to TRBJ1-2. Germline loops: CDR1 DFQATT, CDR2 SNEGSKA (reference sequence). The CDR3 contains 14 residues.

The chain combines TRBV4-1 with TRBJ1-4; without DNA, the TCRdb call of TRBD1 cannot be checked. The CDR3 runs 14 residues. Germline assignment: CDR1 MGHRA and CDR2 YSYEKL. CDR3 protein: CASSQAGHPEKLFF.

The CDR3 spells CASSFLAGGELFF. The chain is built from TRBV5-1 and TRBJ2-2; TCRdb calls TRBD2, which cannot be checked without DNA. This CDR3 contains 13 residues. Germline V gene lookup returns CDR1 SGHRS and CDR2 YFSETQ.

The rearrangement joins TRBV7-6 to TRBJ2-1; TCRdb designates TRBD1, a call that cannot be tested without DNA. The CDR3 runs to 16 residues. Germline CDR1 SGHVS, CDR2 FNYEAQ. CDR3: CASSLGGAGAGHEQFF.

V usage is TRBV20-1 and J usage is TRBJ1-1; TCRdb returns TRBD1, unconfirmable since there is no DNA. The germline gives CDR1 DFQATT, CDR2 SNEGSKA (reference sequence). CDR3 length equals 14 residues. The CDR3 region is CSAREAGTDTEAFF.

The CDR3 sequence: CASSSDSGETQYF. The V and J genes are TRBV7-9 and TRBJ2-5; TCRdb indicates TRBD1, and absent DNA this call remains unverified. This CDR3 has 13 amino acids. Germline lookup yields CDR1 SEHNR and CDR2 FQNEAQ (reference sequence).

The chain couples TRBV29-1 to TRBJ2-3; the D gene TCRdb calls, TRBD1, cannot be checked with no DNA. From germline, CDR1 is SQVTM and CDR2 ANQGSEA. The CDR3 length is 13 residues. CDR3 residues: CSVEGGGTDTQYF.

The rearrangement uses TRBV20-1 and TRBJ2-7; TCRdb proposes TRBD1, but this gene call is untestable without DNA. The CDR3 contains 15 residues. Germline lookup yields CDR1 DFQATT and CDR2 SNEGSKA (reference sequence). CDR3 amino acids: CSARDMGQGDYEQYF.

V usage is TRBV20-1 and J usage is TRBJ1-5. Germline assignment: CDR1 DFQATT and CDR2 SNEGSKA (reference sequence). The CDR3 loop spans 15 amino acids. The CDR3: CSASERRRVNQPQHF.

J is TRBJ1-1 and V is TRBV9; without DNA, the TCRdb call of TRBD1 cannot be checked. The CDR3 runs 15 residues. CDR1 is SGDLS, CDR2 YYNGEE, per germline. The CDR3 spells CASSVDLGQNTEAFF. Drawing the rest from reference TRBV9 and TRBJ1-1, the complete variable domain is DSGVTQTPKHLITATGQRVTLRCSPRSGDLSVYWYQQSLDQGLQFLIQYYNGEERAKGNILERFSAQQFPDLHSELNLSSLELGDSALYFCASSVDLGQNTEAFFGQGTRLTVV.

The chain joins TRBV12-3 or TRBV12-4 to TRBJ1-5; TCRdb names TRBD1, which stays unverified in the absence of DNA. The CDR3 runs to 15 residues. This CDR3 is CASRPGVHSNQPQHF.

This CDR3 reads CSVEGGLNTEAFF. V usage is TRBV29-1 and J usage is TRBJ1-1; TCRdb designates TRBD1, a call that cannot be tested without DNA. Germline values: CDR1 SQVTM, CDR2 ANQGSEA. The CDR3 spans 13 residues.

The rearrangement uses TRBV11-2 and TRBJ1-2. CDR1 and CDR2 (germline): SGHAT, FQNNGV. The CDR3 totals 13 residues. The CDR3 sequence: CASSLATNYGYTF.